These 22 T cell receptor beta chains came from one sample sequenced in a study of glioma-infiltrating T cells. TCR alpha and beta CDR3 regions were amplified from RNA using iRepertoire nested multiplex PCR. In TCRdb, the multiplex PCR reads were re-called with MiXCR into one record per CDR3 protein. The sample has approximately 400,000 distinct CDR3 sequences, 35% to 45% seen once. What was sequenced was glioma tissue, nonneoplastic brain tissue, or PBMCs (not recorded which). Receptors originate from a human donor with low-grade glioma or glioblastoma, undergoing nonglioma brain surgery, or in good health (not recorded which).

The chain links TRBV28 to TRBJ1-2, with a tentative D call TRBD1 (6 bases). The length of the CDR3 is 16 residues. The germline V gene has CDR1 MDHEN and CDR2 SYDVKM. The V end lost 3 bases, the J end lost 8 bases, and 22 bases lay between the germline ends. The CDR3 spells CASSLGAGTLYGGYTF. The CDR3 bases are TGTGCCAGCAGTTTGGGTGCAGGGACACTCTATGGCGGCTACACCTTC.

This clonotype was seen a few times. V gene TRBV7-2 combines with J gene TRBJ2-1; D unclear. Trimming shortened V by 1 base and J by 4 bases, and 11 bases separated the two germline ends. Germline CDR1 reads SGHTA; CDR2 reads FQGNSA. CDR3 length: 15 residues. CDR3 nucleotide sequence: TGTGCCAGCAGCTTAGTGAACACAGCATACAATGAGCAGTTCTTC. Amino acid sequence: CASSLVNTAYNEQFF.

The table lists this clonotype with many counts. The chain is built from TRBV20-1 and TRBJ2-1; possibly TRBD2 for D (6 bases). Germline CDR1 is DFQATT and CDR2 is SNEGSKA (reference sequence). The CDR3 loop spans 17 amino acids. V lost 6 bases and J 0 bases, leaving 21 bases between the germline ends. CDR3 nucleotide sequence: TGCAGTGCAAACCCACGAATAGCGGTGAGCTCCTACAATGAGCAGTTCTTC. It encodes CSANPRIAVSSYNEQFF.

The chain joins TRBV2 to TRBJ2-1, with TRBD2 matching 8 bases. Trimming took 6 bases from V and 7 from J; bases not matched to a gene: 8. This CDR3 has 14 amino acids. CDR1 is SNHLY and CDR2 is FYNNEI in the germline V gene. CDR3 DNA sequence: TGTGCCAGCAGGGTAGCGGGAACCGTGAATGAGCAGTTCTTC. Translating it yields CASRVAGTVNEQFF.

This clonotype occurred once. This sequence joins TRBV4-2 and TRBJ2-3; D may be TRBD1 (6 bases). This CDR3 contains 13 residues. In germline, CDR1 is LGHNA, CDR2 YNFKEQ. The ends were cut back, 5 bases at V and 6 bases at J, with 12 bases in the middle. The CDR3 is CASSLYREDTQYF. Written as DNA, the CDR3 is TGTGCCAGCAGCTTGTACAGGGAGGATACGCAGTATTTT.

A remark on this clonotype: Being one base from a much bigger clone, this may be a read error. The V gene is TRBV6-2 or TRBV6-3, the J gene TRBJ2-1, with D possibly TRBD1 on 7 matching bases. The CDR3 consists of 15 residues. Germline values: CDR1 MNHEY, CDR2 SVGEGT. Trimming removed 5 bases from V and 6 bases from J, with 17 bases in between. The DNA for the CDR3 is TGTGCCAGCAGTCCAGCCAGGGGGGTGTCCAATGAGCAGTTCTTC. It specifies CASSPARGVSNEQFF.

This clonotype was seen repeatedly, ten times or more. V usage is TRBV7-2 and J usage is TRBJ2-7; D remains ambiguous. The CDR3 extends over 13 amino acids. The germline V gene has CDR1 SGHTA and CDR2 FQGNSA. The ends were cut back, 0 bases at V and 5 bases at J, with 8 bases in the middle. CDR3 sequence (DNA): TGTGCCAGCAGCTTAGCGCCAGTCAACGAGCAGTACTTC. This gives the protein CASSLAPVNEQYF.

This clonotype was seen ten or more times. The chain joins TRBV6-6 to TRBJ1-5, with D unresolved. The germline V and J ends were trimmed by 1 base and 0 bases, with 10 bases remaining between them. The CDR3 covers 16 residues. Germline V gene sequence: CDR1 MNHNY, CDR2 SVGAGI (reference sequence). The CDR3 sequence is CASSYLVGLSNQPQHF. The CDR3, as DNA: TGTGCCAGCAGTTACTTAGTCGGACTTAGCAATCAGCCCCAGCATTTT.

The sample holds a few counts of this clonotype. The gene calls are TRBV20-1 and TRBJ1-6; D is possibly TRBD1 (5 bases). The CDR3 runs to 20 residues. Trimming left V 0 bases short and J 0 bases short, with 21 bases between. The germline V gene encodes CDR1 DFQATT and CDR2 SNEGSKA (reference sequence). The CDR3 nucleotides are TGCAGTGCTAGAGATAGGACAACGTTGATTTTGAGCTCCTATAATTCACCCCTCCACTTT. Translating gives CSARDRTTLILSSYNSPLHF.

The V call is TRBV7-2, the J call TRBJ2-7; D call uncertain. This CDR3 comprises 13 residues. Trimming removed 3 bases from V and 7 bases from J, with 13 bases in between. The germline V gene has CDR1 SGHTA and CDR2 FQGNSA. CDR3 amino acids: CASSFPLHREQYF. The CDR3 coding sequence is TGTGCCAGCAGCTTTCCCCTACATCGGGAGCAGTACTTC.

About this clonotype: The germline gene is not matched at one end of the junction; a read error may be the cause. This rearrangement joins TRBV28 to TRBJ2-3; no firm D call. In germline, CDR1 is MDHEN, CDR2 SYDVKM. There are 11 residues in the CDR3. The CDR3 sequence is CASSHSNTKYF. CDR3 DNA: TGTGCCAGCAGTCATAGCAATACGAAGTATTTT.

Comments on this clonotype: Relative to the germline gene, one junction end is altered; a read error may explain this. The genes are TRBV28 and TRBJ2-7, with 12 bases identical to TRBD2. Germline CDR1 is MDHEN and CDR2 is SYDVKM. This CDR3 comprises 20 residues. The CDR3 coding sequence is TGTGCCAGCAGTTTAAGAGGGACAGCACTACTAGCGGGAGGCGATTACGAACAGTACTTC. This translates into CASSLRGTALLAGGDYEQYF.

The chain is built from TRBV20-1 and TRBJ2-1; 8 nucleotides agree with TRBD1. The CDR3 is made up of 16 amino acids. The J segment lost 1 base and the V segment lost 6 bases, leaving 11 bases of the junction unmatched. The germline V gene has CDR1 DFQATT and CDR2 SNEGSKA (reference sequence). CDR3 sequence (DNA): TGCAGTGCCACGAAGCGACAGGGGTTTTCCTACAATGAGCAGTTCTTC. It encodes CSATKRQGFSYNEQFF.

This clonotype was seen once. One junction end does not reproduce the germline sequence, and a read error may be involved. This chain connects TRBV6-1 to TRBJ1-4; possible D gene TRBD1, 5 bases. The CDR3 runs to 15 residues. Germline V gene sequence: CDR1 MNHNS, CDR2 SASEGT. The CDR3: CARSEDGKRGKKLFF. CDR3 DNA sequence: TGTGCCAGAAGTGAAGATGGGAAAAGGGGTAAAAAACTGTTTTTT.

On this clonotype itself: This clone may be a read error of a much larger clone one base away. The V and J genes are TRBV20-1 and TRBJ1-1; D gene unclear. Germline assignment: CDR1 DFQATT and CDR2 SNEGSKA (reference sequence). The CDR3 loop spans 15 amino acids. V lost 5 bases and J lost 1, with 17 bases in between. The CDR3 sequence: CSAVRGGKRNTEAFF. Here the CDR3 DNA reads TGCAGTGCTGTCCGAGGAGGGAAGCGGAACACTGAAGCTTTCTTT.

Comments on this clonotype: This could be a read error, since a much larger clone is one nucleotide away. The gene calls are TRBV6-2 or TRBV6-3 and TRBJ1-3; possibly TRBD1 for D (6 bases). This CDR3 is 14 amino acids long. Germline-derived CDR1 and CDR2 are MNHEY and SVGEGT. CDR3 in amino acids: CVSTHPGAGNTIYF. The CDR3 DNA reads TGTGTCAGCACTCACCCAGGGGCTGGAAACACCATATATTTT.

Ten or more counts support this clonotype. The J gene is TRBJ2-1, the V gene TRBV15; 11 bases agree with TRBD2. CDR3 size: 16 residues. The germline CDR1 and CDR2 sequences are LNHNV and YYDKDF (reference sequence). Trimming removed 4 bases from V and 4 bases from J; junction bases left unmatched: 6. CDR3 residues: CATSKEGTSGYNEQFF. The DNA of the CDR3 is TGTGCCACCAGCAAAGAAGGGACTAGCGGTTACAATGAGCAGTTCTTC.

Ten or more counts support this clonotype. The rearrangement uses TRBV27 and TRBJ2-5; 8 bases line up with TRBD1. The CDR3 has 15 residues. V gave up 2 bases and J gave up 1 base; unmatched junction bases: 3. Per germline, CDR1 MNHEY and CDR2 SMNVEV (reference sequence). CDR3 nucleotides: TGTGCCAGCAGTTTAATGGGACAGGTCCAAGAGACCCAGTACTTC. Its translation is CASSLMGQVQETQYF.

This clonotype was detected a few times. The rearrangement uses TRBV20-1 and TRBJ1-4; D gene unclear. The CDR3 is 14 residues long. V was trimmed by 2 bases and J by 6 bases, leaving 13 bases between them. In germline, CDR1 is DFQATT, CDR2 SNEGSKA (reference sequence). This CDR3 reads CSARYGPRDEKLFF. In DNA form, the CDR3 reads TGCAGTGCTAGATATGGACCCCGAGATGAAAAACTGTTTTTT.

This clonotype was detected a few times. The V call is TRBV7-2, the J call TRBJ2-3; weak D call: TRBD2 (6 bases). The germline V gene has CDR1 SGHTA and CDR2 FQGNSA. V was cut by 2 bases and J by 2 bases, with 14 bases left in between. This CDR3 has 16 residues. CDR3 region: CASSLSSSGLTDTQYF. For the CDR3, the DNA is TGTGCCAGCAGCTTATCTTCCAGCGGGCTCACAGATACGCAGTATTTT.

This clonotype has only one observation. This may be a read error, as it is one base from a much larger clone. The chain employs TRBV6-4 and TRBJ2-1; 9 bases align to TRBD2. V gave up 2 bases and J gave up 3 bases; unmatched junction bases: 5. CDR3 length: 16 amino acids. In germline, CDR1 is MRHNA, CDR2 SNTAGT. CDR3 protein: CASSDRTSADYNEQFF. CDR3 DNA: TGTGCCAGCAGTGACCGGACTAGCGCTGACTACAATGAGCAGTTCTTC.

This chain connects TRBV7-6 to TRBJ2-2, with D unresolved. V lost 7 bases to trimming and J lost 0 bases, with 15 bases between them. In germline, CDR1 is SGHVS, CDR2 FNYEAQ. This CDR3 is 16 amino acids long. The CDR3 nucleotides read TGTGCCAGCAACAACCGTCTAGTGACGAACACCGGGGAGCTGTTTTTT. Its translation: CASNNRLVTNTGELFF. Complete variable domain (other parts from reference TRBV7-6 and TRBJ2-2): GAGVSQSPRYKVTKRGQDVALRCDPISGHVSLYWYRQALGQGPEFLTYFNYEAQQDKSGLPNDRFSAERPEGSISTLTIQRTEQRDSAMYRCASNNRLVTNTGELFFGEGSRLTVL.